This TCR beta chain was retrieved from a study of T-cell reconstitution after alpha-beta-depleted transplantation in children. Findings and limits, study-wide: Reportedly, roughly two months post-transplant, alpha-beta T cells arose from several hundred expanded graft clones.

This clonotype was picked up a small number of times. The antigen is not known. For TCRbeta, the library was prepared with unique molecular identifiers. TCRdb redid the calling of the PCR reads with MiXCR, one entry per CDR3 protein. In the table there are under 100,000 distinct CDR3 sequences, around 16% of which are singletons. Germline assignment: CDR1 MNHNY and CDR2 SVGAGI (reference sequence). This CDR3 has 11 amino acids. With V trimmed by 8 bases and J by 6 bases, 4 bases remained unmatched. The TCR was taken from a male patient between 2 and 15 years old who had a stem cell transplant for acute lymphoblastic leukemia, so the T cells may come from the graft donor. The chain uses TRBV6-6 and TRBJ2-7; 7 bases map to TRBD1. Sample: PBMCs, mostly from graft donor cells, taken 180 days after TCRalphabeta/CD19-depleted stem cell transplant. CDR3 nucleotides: TGTGCCAGCTCGACAGGGCCCGAGCAGTACTTC. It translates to CASSTGPEQYF.